A single sample is the source of the 23 T cell receptor beta chains below, sequenced in a study of T-cell memory formation after mild COVID-19. In TCRdb, the 5' RACE reads were re-called with MiXCR into one record per CDR3 protein. The data hold hundreds of thousands of distinct CDR3 sequences, with 8% to 10% observed a single time. Sequencing was done on a sample of PBMCs or a T cell subset sorted from them (not recorded which). The receptor set was obtained from a man younger than 35 who had mild COVID-19 (a few samples of this study predate the infection). Cell type and time point are not known.

The chain is built from TRBV4-2 and TRBJ1-2; TRBD1 matches at 12 bases. Germline V gene sequence: CDR1 LGHNA, CDR2 YNFKEQ. V shed 1 base and J 4 bases; nucleotides not matched to a gene: 1. The CDR3 covers 15 residues. The CDR3 DNA reads TGTGCCAGCAGCCAAGGGGACAGGGGGCCCTATGGCTACACCTTC. Translating it yields CASSQGDRGPYGYTF.

V usage is TRBV18 and J usage is TRBJ2-6, with D unresolved. Looked up from germline, CDR1 is KGHSH and CDR2 is LQKENI. Trimming took 1 base from V and 2 from J, leaving 9 bases between them. This CDR3 comprises 16 residues. DNA of the CDR3: TGTGCCAGCTCACCACGGGTCGGGCCTGGGGCCAACGTCCTGACTTTC. This translates into CASSPRVGPGANVLTF.

This clonotype turned up a few times. V and J are TRBV4-1 and TRBJ2-7; D is unclear. The CDR3 consists of 14 residues. The germline CDR1 and CDR2 sequences are MGHRA and YSYEKL. Deletions cut 1 base from V and 0 bases from J, with 7 bases between. CDR3 residues: CASSQVQLSYEQYF. The CDR3 coding sequence is TGCGCCAGCAGCCAAGTTCAACTCTCCTACGAGCAGTACTTC.

V usage is TRBV19 and J usage is TRBJ2-1; D ambiguous. Between the trimmed V and J ends, which lost 4 bases and 4 bases, there was a span of 14 bases. CDR1 and CDR2 (germline): LNHDA, SQIVND (reference sequence). There are 15 residues in the CDR3. As DNA, the CDR3 is TGTGCCAGTAGTAGCCGCGGATCCCAATACAATGAGCAGTTCTTC. Amino acids: CASSSRGSQYNEQFF.

This clonotype has only a few counts. The rearrangement joins TRBV5-1 to TRBJ2-1, with TRBD1 matching over 9 bases. CDR3 length: 15 residues. Germline CDR1 and CDR2: SGHRS and YFSETQ. V lost 2 bases, J lost 7 bases, and 7 bases stayed unmatched. The chain's CDR3 is CASSFQGQGGNEQFF. The CDR3 region has the DNA TGCGCCAGCAGCTTTCAGGGACAGGGCGGGAATGAGCAGTTCTTC.

This clonotype showed up just a few times. This chain uses TRBV7-8 with TRBJ2-3; the D gene could be TRBD1 or TRBD2 (6 bases each). Germline CDR1 reads SGHVS; CDR2 reads FQNEAQ. The CDR3 spans 13 residues. Trimming left V 1 base short and J 7 bases short, with 9 bases between. This CDR3 is CASSLVGGYTQYF. CDR3 sequence (DNA): TGTGCCAGCAGCTTAGTAGGGGGGTATACGCAGTATTTT.

The table lists this clonotype with many counts. The rearrangement uses TRBV20-1 and TRBJ2-7, with D possibly matching TRBD2 (6 bases). V lost 8 bases and J 3 bases, leaving 17 bases between the germline ends. The CDR3 is 13 residues long. Per germline, CDR1 DFQATT and CDR2 SNEGSKA (reference sequence). The DNA of the CDR3 is TGCAGTTCAGTCACGGGGGAAAACTACGAGCAGTACTTC. Protein sequence: CSSVTGENYEQYF.

In its sample, this clonotype was seen a few times. This chain joins TRBV7-2 and TRBJ1-5; D is ambiguous. Trimming cost V 3 bases and J 7 bases, with 10 bases left between them. Germline V gene lookup returns CDR1 SGHTA and CDR2 FQGNSA. The CDR3 runs 13 residues. The CDR3 sequence is CASSFRGGQPQHF. The CDR3 region has the DNA TGTGCCAGCAGCTTCAGAGGCGGGCAGCCCCAGCATTTT.

The rearrangement joins TRBV6-6 to TRBJ2-3; 8 nucleotides align to TRBD1. Germline V gene sequence: CDR1 MNHNY, CDR2 SVGAGI (reference sequence). The trim removed 8 bases at V and 5 bases at J, leaving 6 bases unmatched. The CDR3 is 13 amino acids. CDR3 nucleotides: TGTGCCAGCCTGACAGGGGCCGAAGATACGCAGTATTTT. Amino acids: CASLTGAEDTQYF.

This clonotype appeared many times. This sequence joins TRBV5-1 and TRBJ2-3, with 11 bases identical to TRBD2. V was pared by 2 bases and J by 5 bases, with 1 base of the junction left unmatched. Germline CDR1 is SGHRS and CDR2 is YFSETQ. The CDR3 is 14 residues long. CDR3 coding DNA: TGCGCCAGCAGCTTTAGCGGGGGGGAAGATACGCAGTATTTT. Amino acids: CASSFSGGEDTQYF.

This clonotype was counted between two and nine times. This sequence joins TRBV5-1 and TRBJ2-3; TRBD2 agrees at 8 bases. The CDR3 is made up of 17 amino acids. The germline V gene encodes CDR1 SGHRS and CDR2 YFSETQ. V lost 0 bases to trimming and J lost 0 bases; unmatched junction nucleotides: 6. CDR3 sequence reads: CASSLGRLAWSTDTQYF. CDR3 sequence (DNA): TGCGCCAGCAGCTTGGGTCGACTAGCGTGGAGCACAGATACGCAGTATTTT.

This clonotype has a handful of counts. The chain employs TRBV7-6 and TRBJ2-5; 9 bases fit TRBD1. This CDR3 contains 16 residues. V trimming: 3 bases; J trimming: 2 bases; junction bases outside the gene matches: 7. The germline V gene has CDR1 SGHVS and CDR2 FNYEAQ. Here the CDR3 DNA reads TGTGCCAGCAGCTTGAGGGCCGGGACAGGGCAAGAGACCCAGTACTTC. Translated: CASSLRAGTGQETQYF. The full variable domain, rest sourced from reference TRBV7-6 and TRBJ2-5, is GAGVSQSPRYKVTKRGQDVALRCDPISGHVSLYWYRQALGQGPEFLTYFNYEAQQDKSGLPNDRFSAERPEGSISTLTIQRTEQRDSAMYRCASSLRAGTGQETQYFGPGTRLLVL.

This clonotype was seen more than once but under ten times. The chain carries TRBV14 and TRBJ1-1; D remains unclear. The CDR3 has 12 residues. CDR1 is SGHDN and CDR2 is FVKESK in the germline V gene. Trimming left V 0 bases short and J 6 bases short, with 5 bases between. The DNA of the CDR3 is TGTGCCAGCAGCCAAGAGTGGGCTGAAGCTTTCTTT. Protein: CASSQEWAEAFF.

This clonotype was seen a handful of times. The V call is TRBV7-2, the J call TRBJ2-1, with 7 nucleotides matching TRBD1. Looked up from germline, CDR1 is SGHTA and CDR2 is FQGNSA. This CDR3 contains 15 residues. The junction had 8 bases not matched to a gene; V was cut back by 1 base and J by 8 bases. CDR3 DNA: TGTGCCAGCAGCTTAGAGGTCCCCGACAGGGATGAGCAGTTCTTC. Translating it yields CASSLEVPDRDEQFF.

This clonotype has a handful of counts. The J gene is TRBJ2-7, the V gene TRBV4-1, with D hard to call. The CDR3 consists of 16 residues. Trimming took off 3 bases at V and 0 bases at J, with 15 bases between the two ends. Germline V gene data show CDR1 as MGHRA and CDR2 as YSYEKL. As DNA, the CDR3 is TGCGCCAGCAGCCAGGATAAGACAAGGAGCTCCTACGAGCAGTACTTC. It translates to CASSQDKTRSSYEQYF.

This clonotype was recorded a few times. V and J are TRBV20-1 and TRBJ2-3; 10 positions agree with TRBD2. The CDR3 spans 15 residues. With V trimmed by 5 bases and J by 1 base, 6 bases remained unmatched. CDR1 and CDR2 from the germline V gene are DFQATT and SNEGSKA (reference sequence). The DNA for the CDR3 is TGCAGTGCTCCCTCCGGGACTAGCGGCACAGATACGCAGTATTTT. Translating it yields CSAPSGTSGTDTQYF.

The V and J genes are TRBV7-9 and TRBJ1-2, with TRBD1 as a possible D gene (5 bases). Germline-derived CDR1 and CDR2 are SEHNR and FQNEAQ (reference sequence). Trimming removed 1 base at V and 8 bases at J, with 14 bases between. CDR3 length: 14 residues. This CDR3 reads CASSLGRVVYGYTF. The CDR3 coding sequence is TGTGCCAGCAGCTTAGGCAGGGTGGTGTACGGCTACACCTTC.

The genes are TRBV7-9 and TRBJ1-2; 12 nucleotides align to TRBD1. The V segment lost 5 bases and the J segment 2 bases; nucleotides outside the gene matches: 6. The germline V gene has CDR1 SEHNR and CDR2 FQNEAQ (reference sequence). CDR3 size: 16 residues. The CDR3, as DNA: TGTGCCAGCAGCCCGCGGGACAGGGGGCGCAACTATGGCTACACCTTC. This encodes CASSPRDRGRNYGYTF.

The genes are TRBV6-2 or TRBV6-3 and TRBJ1-6, with D tentatively TRBD1 (5 bases). The CDR3 covers 13 residues. Between the trimmed V and J ends, which lost 8 bases and 5 bases, there was a span of 10 bases. CDR1 MNHEY and CDR2 SVGEGT come from the germline V gene. The CDR3 bases are TGTGCCAGCGTCCGGGGCAATAATTCACCCCTCCACTTT. It encodes CASVRGNNSPLHF.

This clonotype occurred a few times. The CDR3 coding sequence is TGTGCCAGCAGCCCCCTGGGGGCGGGTAACACCGGGGAGCTGTTTTTT. Translation gives CASSPLGAGNTGELFF. The rearrangement links TRBV13 to TRBJ2-2; D is perhaps TRBD1 (6 bases). Trimming removed 5 bases from V and 2 bases from J, with 15 bases in between. The CDR3 loop spans 16 amino acids. The V gene's germline CDR1 is PRHDT and CDR2 FYEKMQ (reference sequence).

This clonotype was detected many times. The chain couples TRBV20-1 to TRBJ2-4; 12 bases are a match to TRBD2. The CDR3 is 15 residues long. The V gene end was trimmed by 6 bases and the J gene end by 7 bases; junction bases not matched to a gene: 10. The V gene's germline CDR1 is DFQATT and CDR2 SNEGSKA (reference sequence). The CDR3 here is CSAGPSGGAGNIQYF. The CDR3 DNA is TGCAGTGCGGGCCCTAGCGGGGGGGCCGGGAACATTCAGTACTTC.

The V gene is TRBV7-2, the J gene TRBJ2-7; weak D call: TRBD1 (6 bases). The germline V and J ends were trimmed by 4 bases and 0 bases, with 16 bases remaining between them. CDR1 and CDR2 from the germline V gene are SGHTA and FQGNSA. CDR3 length: 16 amino acids. The chain's CDR3 is CASSYTTGLGSYEQYF. The CDR3 bases are TGTGCCAGCAGCTACACGACAGGCCTTGGCTCCTACGAGCAGTACTTC.

This clonotype was observed a few times. The chain has TRBV7-2 and TRBJ1-3; no definite D call. The V end lost 1 base, the J end lost 0 bases, and 10 bases lay between the germline ends. The CDR3 has 16 residues. The germline V gene encodes CDR1 SGHTA and CDR2 FQGNSA. The CDR3 loop is CASSLGSVGSGNTIYF. The DNA of the CDR3 is TGTGCCAGCAGCTTAGGATCGGTAGGCTCTGGAAACACCATATATTTT.